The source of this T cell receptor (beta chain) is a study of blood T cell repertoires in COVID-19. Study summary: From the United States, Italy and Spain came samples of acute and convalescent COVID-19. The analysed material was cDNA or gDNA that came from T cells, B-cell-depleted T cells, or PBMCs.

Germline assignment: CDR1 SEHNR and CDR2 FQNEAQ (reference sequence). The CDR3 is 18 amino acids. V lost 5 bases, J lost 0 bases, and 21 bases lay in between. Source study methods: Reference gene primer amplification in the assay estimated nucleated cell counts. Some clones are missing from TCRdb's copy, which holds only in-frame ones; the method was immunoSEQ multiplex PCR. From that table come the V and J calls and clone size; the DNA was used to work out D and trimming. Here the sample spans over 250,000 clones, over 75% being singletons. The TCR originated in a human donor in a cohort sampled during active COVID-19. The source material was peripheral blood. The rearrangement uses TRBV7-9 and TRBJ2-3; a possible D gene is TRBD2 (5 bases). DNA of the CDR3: TGTGCCAGCAGCCCAAGCCCGCCTAGAAGGACTAGCACAGATACGCAGTATTTT. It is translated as CASSPSPPRRTSTDTQYF.